Listed below are T cell receptor beta chains from one sample, sequenced in a study of blood T cell repertoires in COVID-19. Sequencing was performed with immunoSEQ multiplex PCR; in TCRdb, only in-frame clones are kept and a portion is missing. The table shows tens of thousands of clones, with 70% to 90% occurring only once. Sequenced input: peripheral blood. These receptors all stem from a man younger than 40 with acute or convalescent COVID-19. CDR3s include the opening cysteine and the closing phenylalanine or tryptophan. The D gene is left open where the match is weak. Clone size is shown for a subset of rows, as once, few, many or a class of expanded clone.

d_call	v_call	j_call	clone_size	cdr3_aa	cdr3_nt
-	TRBV6-5	TRBJ1-2	few	CASSKGLGPYGYTF	TGTGCCAGCAGTAAGGGGTTGGGCCCCTATGGCTACACCTTC
-	TRBV5-1	TRBJ2-2	-	CASSLRTGSGELFF	TGCGCCAGCAGCTTGCGAACAGGGTCAGGGGAGCTGTTTTTT
-	TRBV5-5	TRBJ1-3	-	CASSPRDGNTIYF	TGTGCCAGCAGCCCCCGGGATGGAAACACCATATATTTT
-	TRBV5-1	TRBJ2-5	few	CASSLVPRAQETQYF	TGCGCCAGCAGCTTGGTCCCCAGGGCCCAAGAGACCCAGTACTTC
-	TRBV18	TRBJ1-5	-	CASSPRAGAGGNQPQHF	TGTGCCAGCTCACCAAGGGCAGGGGCCGGGGGCAATCAGCCCCAGCATTTT
TRBD2	TRBV5-4	TRBJ2-7	-	CASSYNLAGVSYEQYF	TGTGCCAGCAGCTACAATCTAGCGGGAGTTTCCTACGAGCAGTACTTC
TRBD2	TRBV2	TRBJ2-7	once	CASMGLAGLYRSYEQYF	TGTGCCAGCATGGGACTAGCGGGTCTCTACCGTTCCTACGAGCAGTACTTC
TRBD1	TRBV5-1	TRBJ1-4	once	CASSLAQGAGATNEKLFF	TGCGCCAGCAGCTTGGCCCAGGGGGCAGGGGCAACTAATGAAAAACTGTTTTTT
-	TRBV4-1	TRBJ2-1	-	CASSQVESSYNEQFF	TGCGCCAGCAGCCAAGTAGAGAGCTCCTACAATGAGCAGTTCTTC
TRBD2	TRBV3-1/TRBV3-2	TRBJ2-7	-	CASSFTGGRAYEQYF	TGTGCCAGCAGCTTTACTGGCGGGAGGGCCTACGAGCAGTACTTC
-	TRBV30	TRBJ2-7	few	CAWSDTIPYEQYF	TGTGCCTGGAGTGACACAATTCCCTACGAGCAGTACTTC
-	TRBV7-2	TRBJ2-4	once	CASSFLYGQGIQYF	TGTGCCAGCAGCTTTTTGTACGGTCAGGGCATTCAGTACTTC
TRBD1	TRBV5-4	TRBJ2-3	once	CASSLGTGGADTQYF	TGTGCCAGCAGCCTGGGGACAGGGGGCGCAGATACGCAGTATTTT
TRBD1	TRBV6-5	TRBJ2-7	-	CASSRFGTGAYEQYF	TGTGCCAGCAGTAGGTTTGGGACAGGGGCCTACGAGCAGTACTTC